The clone carrying this T cell receptor (beta chain) was observed many times. The antigen is not known. These data belong to a study of tumor and adjacent non-tumor tissue in lung cancer. Findings and limits, study-wide: Top 100 clones took a larger repertoire share in normal lung.

There are 13 residues in the CDR3. The V gene lost 4 bases and the J gene lost 9 bases, with 15 bases spanning the gap. Germline V gene sequence: CDR1 MNHNS, CDR2 SASEGT. A modified ARM-PCR protocol with three rounds of nested PCR amplified TCRbeta. TCRdb re-called the multiplex PCR reads through MiXCR, storing one row per CDR3 protein. The sample includes tens of thousands of distinct CDR3 sequences, around two thirds seen only once; the top ten take 25% to 35%. RNA was extracted from bulk tissue without any cell sorting. Distant lung tissue was collected more than 3 cm away from the tumor edge. This clonotype originated in a man between 65 and 80 years old with non-small cell lung cancer. Sequencing was done on a sample of distant non-tumor lung tissue. This chain joins TRBV6-1 and TRBJ1-2, with D perhaps TRBD1 (5 bases). CDR3 nucleotide sequence: TGTGCCAGCAGTGTGTCACAGGCTGAGAGCTACACCTTC. Translated, it gives CASSVSQAESYTF.